These 26 T cell receptor beta chains originate from one sample sequenced in a study of post-analysis software for immune sequencing data. Findings of the study overall: When patients were compared with controls, about five TRBV segments were more frequent, TRBV5-6, TRBV5-1 and TRBV20-1 among them.

No antigen has been assigned to these receptors. Unique molecular identifiers were carried by the TCR beta cDNA libraries. A single record per CDR3 protein comes from TCRdb applying MiXCR to the PCR reads. Of 600,000 to 700,000 distinct CDR3 sequences in the sample, 55% to 60% were seen once. The material sequenced was blood. The receptors come from a girl aged 2-10 years with multiple sclerosis.

V is TRBV7-2 and J is TRBJ2-5; a weak D match, TRBD2 (5 bases). There are 16 residues in the CDR3. Germline CDR1 reads SGHTA; CDR2 reads FQGNSA. Trimming shortened V by 1 base and J by 4 bases, and 16 bases separated the two germline ends. Here the CDR3 DNA reads TGTGCCAGCAGCTTAGTTGCTAGCCAGCACGGAGAGACCCAGTACTTC. This translates into CASSLVASQHGETQYF.

This clonotype was seen a handful of times. The genes are TRBV5-1 and TRBJ1-4; D not resolved. This CDR3 is 13 amino acids long. Germline values: CDR1 SGHRS, CDR2 YFSETQ. Between the trimmed V and J ends, which lost 4 bases and 6 bases, there was a span of 10 bases. DNA for the CDR3: TGCGCCAGCAGCCTCGGGCCCGATGAAAAACTGTTTTTT. Translation gives CASSLGPDEKLFF.

This clonotype was seen a few times. The V and J genes are TRBV12-3 or TRBV12-4 and TRBJ1-2, with D hard to call. Trimming pared 5 bases from V and 4 bases from J, leaving 11 bases between. This CDR3 is built from 13 residues. CDR3 amino acids: CASSPGPPYGYTF. DNA of the CDR3: TGTGCCAGCAGTCCCGGTCCCCCCTATGGCTACACCTTC.

In its sample, this clonotype was seen once. As DNA, the CDR3 is TGCAGTGCTAGTAGCGGGGGGTTACAAGAGACCCAGTACTTC. Translated: CSASSGGLQETQYF. This chain joins TRBV20-1 and TRBJ2-5; 10 bases map to TRBD2. The germline V gene encodes CDR1 DFQATT and CDR2 SNEGSKA (reference sequence). The CDR3 loop spans 14 amino acids. After removal of 3 bases from V and 2 bases from J, the junction contained 3 bases not matched to a gene.

This clonotype has just a few counts. The chain has TRBV10-3 and TRBJ2-3; D not resolved. The CDR3 contains 12 residues. V lost 4 bases and J 2 bases, leaving 4 bases between the germline ends. CDR1 and CDR2 (germline): ENHRY, SYGVKD. CDR3 DNA: TGTGCCATCAGTGGCACCACAGATACGCAGTATTTT. It codes for CAISGTTDTQYF.

This chain links TRBV7-2 with TRBJ2-2; 8 bases agree with TRBD1. Germline lookup yields CDR1 SGHTA and CDR2 FQGNSA. The trim removed 7 bases at V and 2 bases at J, leaving 12 bases unmatched. The CDR3 runs 17 residues. Here the CDR3 DNA reads TGTGCCAGCATCTTTTACTGGGACAGGCTAAACACCGGGGAGCTGTTTTTT. Protein sequence: CASIFYWDRLNTGELFF. The variable domain in full, completed from reference TRBV7-2 and TRBJ2-2, reads GAGVSQSPSNKVTEKGKDVELRCDPISGHTALYWYRQSLGQGLEFLIYFQGNSAPDKSGLPSDRFSAERTGGSVSTLTIQRTQQEDSAVYLCASIFYWDRLNTGELFFGEGSRLTVL.

CDR3: CSVSDRGETQYF. CDR3 nucleotides: TGCAGCGTTTCGGACCGTGGGGAGACCCAGTACTTC. V and J are TRBV29-1 and TRBJ2-7; unclear D gene. The better agreement between TRBJ2-5 and the DNA end casts doubt on the J call. The CDR3 has 12 amino acids. Looked up from germline, CDR1 is SQVTM and CDR2 is ANQGSEA.

The chain joins TRBV6-1 to TRBJ2-7; 12 nucleotides align to TRBD2. Germline CDR1 and CDR2: MNHNS and SASEGT. CDR3 length: 15 amino acids. Trimming removed 1 base from V and 4 bases from J; junction bases left unmatched: 2. The CDR3 reads CASSEGLAGVYEQYF. The CDR3 nucleotides read TGTGCCAGCAGTGAAGGACTAGCGGGAGTTTACGAGCAGTACTTC.

The chain is built from TRBV20-1 and TRBJ1-5; D not resolved. Trimming cost V 0 bases and J 7 bases, with 13 bases left between them. This CDR3 spans 14 amino acids. Germline assignment: CDR1 DFQATT and CDR2 SNEGSKA (reference sequence). In DNA form, the CDR3 reads TGCAGTGCTAGAGATCATGTAGCGGGGCAGCCCCAGCATTTT. It yields the protein CSARDHVAGQPQHF.

The chain carries TRBV29-1 and TRBJ2-1; no reliable D call. There are 14 residues in the CDR3. The V gene's germline CDR1 is SQVTM and CDR2 ANQGSEA. The V end lost 7 bases, the J end lost 0 bases, and 13 bases lay between the germline ends. As DNA, the CDR3 is TGCAGCGCTTATGGGTCTAGCTCCTACAATGAGCAGTTCTTC. Translation: CSAYGSSSYNEQFF.

This clonotype was counted a few times. The gene calls are TRBV7-9 and TRBJ2-7, with 7 bases aligning to TRBD1. Germline CDR1 is SEHNR and CDR2 is FQNEAQ (reference sequence). After removal of 0 bases from V and 3 bases from J, the junction contained 2 bases not matched to a gene. The CDR3 has 14 residues. Here the CDR3 DNA reads TGTGCCAGCAGCTTAGCGACAGGGATCTACGAGCAGTACTTC. Translation gives CASSLATGIYEQYF.

Notes on this clonotype: One junction end disagrees with the germline gene, perhaps due to a read error. This rearrangement joins TRBV6-6 to TRBJ1-2; 9 nucleotides line up with TRBD1. Germline loops: CDR1 MNHNY, CDR2 SVGAGI (reference sequence). The CDR3 is 15 residues long. CDR3: CAGSYSPGQGVGYTF. The CDR3 region has the DNA TGTGCCGGCAGTTACTCGCCGGGACAGGGAGTTGGCTACACCTTC.

This chain uses TRBV6-2 or TRBV6-3 with TRBJ2-1; 12 bases agree with TRBD2. Germline values: CDR1 MNHEY, CDR2 SVGEGT. V gave up 2 bases and J gave up 0 bases; unmatched junction bases: 2. This CDR3 spans 17 amino acids. CDR3 region: CASSYATSGGSYNEQFF. In nucleotides, the CDR3 is TGTGCCAGCAGTTACGCGACTAGCGGGGGCTCCTACAATGAGCAGTTCTTC.

The chain employs TRBV19 and TRBJ2-6, with a weak D call TRBD2 (7 bases). The CDR3 runs 17 residues. Germline lookup yields CDR1 LNHDA and CDR2 SQIVND (reference sequence). Trimming shortened V by 6 bases and J by 2 bases, and 17 bases separated the two germline ends. CDR3 nucleotides: TGTGCCAGTAGCTTGGTGGGGGGGGCAGCTGGGGCCAACGTCCTGACTTTC. This translates into CASSLVGGAAGANVLTF.

The rearrangement uses TRBV10-3 and TRBJ1-2, with 7 bases matching TRBD1. J lost 8 bases, V lost 6 bases, and 6 bases had no gene match. Looked up from germline, CDR1 is ENHRY and CDR2 is SYGVKD. This CDR3 spans 12 amino acids. CDR3 loop: CAIRPTGRGYTF. CDR3 DNA: TGTGCCATCAGACCGACAGGGCGCGGCTACACCTTC.

The chain joins TRBV11-2 to TRBJ1-2, with 7 bases identical to TRBD1. V dropped 1 base and J dropped 6; count of bases not matched to a gene: 5. This CDR3 is built from 14 residues. The germline gives CDR1 SGHAT, CDR2 FQNNGV. CDR3 DNA sequence: TGTGCCAGCAGCTTAGTACAGGGGATAGATGGCTACACCTTC. This encodes CASSLVQGIDGYTF.

This clonotype was seen only once. One end of the junction does not line up with germline, which may come from a read error. The chain uses TRBV25-1 and TRBJ2-5, with 11 nucleotides matching TRBD2. The CDR3 is 15 residues long. CDR1 MGHDK and CDR2 SYGVNS come from the germline V gene. The CDR3 DNA follows: TGTGCCCGCAGGGCCTTAGCGGGAGGGCAAGAGACCCAGTACTTC. Its protein product is CARRALAGGQETQYF.

The gene calls are TRBV4-3 and TRBJ2-5; D is ambiguous. Per the germline V gene, CDR1 is LGHNA and CDR2 is YSLEER. Trimming pared 0 bases from V and 4 bases from J, leaving 18 bases between. The CDR3 has 17 residues. The CDR3 here is CASSQDLMGGLRETQYF. CDR3 nucleotides: TGCGCCAGCAGCCAAGATCTAATGGGCGGTTTGAGAGAGACCCAGTACTTC.

This chain's CDR3 is CASSEWGNQPQHF. In nucleotides, the CDR3 is TGTGCCAGCAGTGAGTGGGGCAATCAGCCCCAGCATTTT. The chain is built from TRBV25-1 and TRBJ1-5; no clear D gene. Germline lookup yields CDR1 MGHDK and CDR2 SYGVNS. V was shortened by 3 bases and J by 2 bases, with 5 bases between the two germline ends. The CDR3 is 13 residues long.

This clonotype appeared a few times. The CDR3 is CASSLQASEAFF. CDR3 DNA: TGTGCCAGCAGCTTACAGGCCTCTGAAGCTTTCTTT. V and J are TRBV7-8 and TRBJ1-1; D gene uncertain. Per germline, CDR1 SGHVS and CDR2 FQNEAQ. The CDR3 has 12 residues. Trimming pared 2 bases from V and 6 bases from J, leaving 7 bases between.

The chain carries TRBV7-8 and TRBJ2-4, with 8 bases fitting TRBD1. Near its end, the DNA agrees better with TRBJ2-7, so the J call may be wrong. CDR3 length equals 15 residues. Germline V gene sequence: CDR1 SGHVS, CDR2 FQNEAQ. In DNA form, the CDR3 reads TGTGCCAGCAGCTTATCTGGGACAGGAGCCTACGAGCAGTACTTC. Translating it yields CASSLSGTGAYEQYF.

This chain links TRBV5-5 with TRBJ2-2; 9 nucleotides line up with TRBD2. There are 18 residues in the CDR3. The V gene's germline CDR1 is SGHKS and CDR2 YYEKEE (reference sequence). The V segment lost 4 bases and the J segment 6 bases; nucleotides outside the gene matches: 16. For the CDR3, the DNA is TGTGCCAGCAGCATCCTGGCTAGCGGGGACGCGTCCGCCGGGGAGCTGTTTTTT. This gives the protein CASSILASGDASAGELFF.

The chain joins TRBV21-1 to TRBJ2-7; TRBD2, the D gene given by the table, was not confirmed from the DNA. TRBV21-1 is a pseudogene. The CDR3 covers 13 residues. In nucleotides, the CDR3 is TGTGCCATCCGTGGGGGAGGGGGAAACGAGCAGTACTTC. It specifies CAIRGGGGNEQYF.

This clonotype was found a few times. The chain employs TRBV3-1 and TRBJ2-5; perhaps TRBD1 as D (6 bases). Trimming removed 3 bases at V and 2 bases at J, with 10 bases between. Germline V gives CDR1 LGHDT, CDR2 YNNKEL (reference sequence). This CDR3 is built from 14 residues. CDR3 residues: CASSQTGQQETQYF. The DNA for the CDR3 is TGTGCCAGCAGCCAGACAGGACAACAAGAGACCCAGTACTTC.

The CDR3 reads CASSPYRGATYNEQFF. CDR3 DNA sequence: TGCGCCAGCAGCCCTTACAGGGGGGCCACCTACAATGAGCAGTTCTTC. V is TRBV4-1 and J is TRBJ2-1; 8 positions match TRBD1. After removal of 4 bases from V and 2 bases from J, the junction contained 7 bases not matched to a gene. Germline V gene lookup returns CDR1 MGHRA and CDR2 YSYEKL. The CDR3 runs to 16 residues.

The J gene is TRBJ2-1, the V gene TRBV10-3; 12 nucleotides match TRBD2. Looked up from germline, CDR1 is ENHRY and CDR2 is SYGVKD. CDR3 length equals 17 residues. The V gene end was trimmed by 2 bases and the J gene end by 8 bases; junction bases not matched to a gene: 10. The chain's CDR3 is CAISERTSGTSPDEQFF. The CDR3 nucleotides are TGTGCCATCAGTGAGCGGACTAGCGGGACTTCACCGGATGAGCAGTTCTTC.